This T cell receptor beta chain appears in the sequencing data of a study of cytomegalovirus exposure and HLA in healthy donors. PCR was performed using 60 Vbeta and 13 Jbeta primers. Profiling relied on immunoSEQ multiplex PCR, and the TCRdb table lists in-frame clones only, not all of them. In the table there are some 98,000 clones, approximately 78% of which are singletons. In regard to this clone: Its target is not known.

V dropped 9 bases and J dropped 4; count of bases not matched to a gene: 9. CDR1 LNHDA and CDR2 SQIVND come from the germline V gene (reference sequence). The length of the CDR3 is 14 residues. Study outcomes and limitations: Among immune exposure information, only CMV serostatus was available.

The chain has TRBV19 and TRBJ1-5, with 7 positions matching TRBD1. Input material: PBMCs. This receptor was taken from a middle-aged man in good health and CMV-seronegative. Here the CDR3 reads CASHRDRKNQPQHF. CDR3 DNA: TGTGCCAGCCACCGGGACAGAAAAAATCAGCCCCAGCATTTT.